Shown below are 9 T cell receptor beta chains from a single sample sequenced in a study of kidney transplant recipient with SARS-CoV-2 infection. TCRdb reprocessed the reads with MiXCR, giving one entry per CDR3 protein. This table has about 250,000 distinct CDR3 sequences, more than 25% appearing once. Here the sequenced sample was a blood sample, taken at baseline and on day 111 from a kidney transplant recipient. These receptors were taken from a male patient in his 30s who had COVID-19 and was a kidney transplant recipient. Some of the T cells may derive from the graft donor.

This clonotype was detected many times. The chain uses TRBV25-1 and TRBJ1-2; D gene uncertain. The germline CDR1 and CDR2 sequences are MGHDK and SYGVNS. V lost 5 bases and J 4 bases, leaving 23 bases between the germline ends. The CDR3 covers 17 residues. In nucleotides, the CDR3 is TGTGCCAGCAGTTTGTTCTCAGAACTGGGAAAGACCTATGGCTACACCTTC. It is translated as CASSLFSELGKTYGYTF.

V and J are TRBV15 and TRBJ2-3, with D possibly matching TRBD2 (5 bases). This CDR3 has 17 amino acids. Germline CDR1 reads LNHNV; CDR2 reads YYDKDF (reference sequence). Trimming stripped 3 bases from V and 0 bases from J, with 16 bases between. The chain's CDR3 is CATSRSNGVGSTDTQYF. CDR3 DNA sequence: TGTGCCACCAGCAGGTCAAACGGGGTGGGGAGCACAGATACGCAGTATTTT.

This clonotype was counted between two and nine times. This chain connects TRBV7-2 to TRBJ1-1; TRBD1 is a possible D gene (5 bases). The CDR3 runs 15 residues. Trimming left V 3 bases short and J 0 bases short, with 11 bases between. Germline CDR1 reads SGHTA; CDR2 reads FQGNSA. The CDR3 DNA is TGTACCAGCAGCTTGATGCCGGGGGTGAACACTGAAGCTTTCTTT. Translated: CTSSLMPGVNTEAFF.

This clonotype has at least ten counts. CDR3 in amino acids: CASSRAPGQGFMNTEAFF. For the CDR3, the DNA is TGTGCCAGCAGCCGAGCCCCGGGACAGGGATTTATGAACACTGAAGCTTTCTTT. The chain has TRBV9 and TRBJ1-1, with 9 bases lining up with TRBD1. From germline, CDR1 is SGDLS and CDR2 YYNGEE. V shed 4 bases, J shed 0 bases, and the junction held 13 bases outside the gene matches. This CDR3 is 18 amino acids long.

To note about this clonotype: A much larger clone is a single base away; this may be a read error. The CDR3 DNA sequence: TGTGCCAGCGGCGCAGGAAGAACAAGCAGAAAGACCTATGGCTACACCTTC. Protein sequence: CASGAGRTSRKTYGYTF. The chain combines TRBV11-2 with TRBJ1-2; D unresolved. The germline V gene has CDR1 SGHAT and CDR2 FQNNGV. The CDR3 totals 17 residues. Trimming cost V 8 bases and J 4 bases, with 26 bases left between them.

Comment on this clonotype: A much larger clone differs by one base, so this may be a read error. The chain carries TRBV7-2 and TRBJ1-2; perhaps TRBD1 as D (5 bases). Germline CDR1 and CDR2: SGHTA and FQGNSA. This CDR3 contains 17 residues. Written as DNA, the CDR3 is TGTGCCAGCAGCCACCATGACAGAGACGGAAAGACCTATAGCTACACCTTC. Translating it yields CASSHHDRDGKTYSYTF.

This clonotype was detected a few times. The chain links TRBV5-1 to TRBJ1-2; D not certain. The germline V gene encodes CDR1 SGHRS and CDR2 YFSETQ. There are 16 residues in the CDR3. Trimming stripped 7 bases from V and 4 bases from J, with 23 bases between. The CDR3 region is CASGDVSARKTYGYTF. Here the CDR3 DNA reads TGCGCCAGCGGCGATGTATCGGCTCGAAAGACCTATGGCTACACCTTC.

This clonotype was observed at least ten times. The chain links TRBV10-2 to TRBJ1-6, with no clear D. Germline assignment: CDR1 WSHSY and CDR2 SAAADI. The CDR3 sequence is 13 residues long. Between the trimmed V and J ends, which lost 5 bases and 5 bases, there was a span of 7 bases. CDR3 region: CASSSKNNSPLHF. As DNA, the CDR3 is TGCGCCAGCAGTTCAAAAAATAATTCACCCCTCCACTTT.

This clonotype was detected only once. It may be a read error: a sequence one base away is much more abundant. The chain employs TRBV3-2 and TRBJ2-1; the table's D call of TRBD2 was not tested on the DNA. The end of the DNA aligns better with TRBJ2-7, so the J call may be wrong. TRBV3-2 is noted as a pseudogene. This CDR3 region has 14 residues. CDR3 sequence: CASGQAAGAGEQYF. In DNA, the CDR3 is TGTGCCAGCGGCCAAGCAGCGGGAGCTGGTGAGCAGTACTTC.